Each of the 12 T cell receptor beta chains below was sequenced from the same sample in a study of blood T cell repertoires in COVID-19. The protocol was immunoSEQ multiplex PCR, while the TCRdb copy is restricted to in-frame clones and leaves out a portion. Altogether 160,000 or so clones are present, around 89% being singletons, with the ten largest covering approximately 2.9%. Sample: peripheral blood. These TCRs come from a man aged 55 to 70 with acute or convalescent COVID-19.

This rearrangement joins TRBV5-5 to TRBJ2-7; TRBD1 is a possible D gene (5 bases). The length of the CDR3 is 12 residues. Germline lookup yields CDR1 SGHKS and CDR2 YYEKEE (reference sequence). V was trimmed by 0 bases and J by 5 bases, leaving 6 bases between them. CDR3: CASSLGGDEQYF. In DNA, the CDR3 is TGTGCCAGCAGCTTGGGGGGCGACGAGCAGTACTTC.

V gene TRBV14 combines with J gene TRBJ1-6; perhaps TRBD1 as D (6 bases). The CDR3 has 12 residues. V was pared by 8 bases and J by 7 bases, with 9 bases between. Germline V lookup: CDR1 SGHDN, CDR2 FVKESK. This CDR3 reads CASQGHNSPLHF. The CDR3 DNA reads as TGTGCCAGCCAGGGGCACAATTCACCCCTCCACTTT.

V is TRBV9 and J is TRBJ2-3, with a possible D match to TRBD1 (6 bases). Germline CDR1 and CDR2: SGDLS and YYNGEE. V lost 4 bases and J 6 bases, leaving 15 bases between the germline ends. The CDR3 runs 14 residues. Here the CDR3 reads CASSIMHQGDTQYF. The DNA for the CDR3 is TGTGCCAGCAGCATAATGCATCAGGGGGATACGCAGTATTTT.

This clone was recorded once. The V and J genes are TRBV21-1 and TRBJ2-5; the table's TRBD2 call for D was not verified on the DNA. TRBV21-1 is listed as a pseudogene. This CDR3 has 18 amino acids. The CDR3 bases are TGTGCCACCGCTCTTGGCGGGCTAGCGGGGGTTCGGCAAGAGACCCAGTACTTC. Translated, it gives CATALGGLAGVRQETQYF.

The V call is TRBV7-6, the J call TRBJ1-6; D remains unclear. The V end was cut by 5 bases, the J end by 8 bases, with 16 bases between. Germline CDR1 reads SGHVS; CDR2 reads FNYEAQ. This CDR3 region has 15 residues. This CDR3 reads CASSLRSPADSPLHF. The CDR3 region has the DNA TGTGCCAGCAGCCTACGGTCCCCGGCGGATTCACCCCTCCACTTT.

This sequence joins TRBV4-1 and TRBJ1-6; 8 bases match TRBD1. Germline V lookup: CDR1 MGHRA, CDR2 YSYEKL. V trimming: 6 bases; J trimming: 5 bases; junction bases outside the gene matches: 6. The CDR3 consists of 15 residues. DNA of the CDR3: TGCGCCAGCAGGCCTCCGGGACAGGATAATTCACCCCTCCACTTT. Protein product: CASRPPGQDNSPLHF.

This chain connects TRBV5-3 to TRBJ1-6, with D possibly TRBD1 on 5 matching bases. TRBV5-3 is classed as an ORF, of uncertain function. V was pared by 4 bases and J by 8 bases, with 19 bases between. The CDR3 has 16 residues. In DNA form, the CDR3 reads TGTGCCAGAAGCGCCCACCGCTGTCAGGGTGATTCACCCCTCCACTTT. Translation: CARSAHRCQGDSPLHF.

This clone was observed a handful of times. The V and J genes are TRBV18 and TRBJ1-3, with D possibly matching TRBD1 (6 bases). In germline, CDR1 is KGHSH, CDR2 LQKENI. The length of the CDR3 is 14 residues. V lost 2 bases, J lost 4 bases, and 9 bases lay in between. The CDR3 DNA sequence: TGTGCCAGCTCACCATTCGACAGGGGAAACACCATATATTTT. Translating it yields CASSPFDRGNTIYF.

The CDR3 region is CATSEGGYGYTF. The CDR3 nucleotides are TGTGCCACCAGTGAAGGAGGCTATGGCTACACCTTC. V is TRBV24-1 and J is TRBJ1-2; D not resolved. With 4 bases removed from V and 4 bases from J, the gap between germline ends came to 6 bases. The CDR3 is 12 amino acids. Germline CDR1 and CDR2: KGHDR and SFDVKD.

The chain couples TRBV10-3 to TRBJ1-2; D is uncertain. The length of the CDR3 is 14 residues. V was clipped by 2 bases and J by 8 bases, with 15 bases between them. Looked up from germline, CDR1 is ENHRY and CDR2 is SYGVKD. This CDR3 is CAISEDGSLKGYTF. CDR3 DNA: TGTGCCATCAGTGAGGACGGGAGCCTCAAGGGCTACACCTTC.

The chain carries TRBV3-1 (or the pseudogene TRBV3-2) and TRBJ2-3, with D perhaps matching TRBD2 (6 bases). CDR3 size: 16 residues. Germline V lookup: CDR1 LGHDT, CDR2 YNNKEL (reference sequence). The V gene lost 1 base and the J gene lost 2 bases, with 13 bases spanning the gap. CDR3 residues: CASSQGGGPYTDTQYF. For the CDR3, the DNA is TGTGCCAGCAGCCAAGGCGGAGGGCCCTACACAGATACGCAGTATTTT.

The V gene is TRBV19, the J gene TRBJ2-2, with D possibly TRBD1 on 6 matching bases. The CDR3 loop spans 17 amino acids. Trimming cost V 6 bases and J 3 bases, with 20 bases left between them. Germline V gene data show CDR1 as LNHDA and CDR2 as SQIVND (reference sequence). CDR3 amino acids: CASRTGLGDPYTGELFF. CDR3 nucleotide sequence: TGTGCCAGTAGGACAGGCCTAGGGGACCCCTACACCGGGGAGCTGTTTTTT.